A single sample is the source of the 14 T cell receptor beta chains below, sequenced in a study of T cell responses to AZD1222 COVID-19 vaccine. TCRdb keeps only in-frame clones here, not all; method: immunoSEQ multiplex PCR. Among 110,000 to 150,000 clones listed, roughly 93% were seen once. The specimen comprised peripheral blood, sampled 28 days after the second AZD1222 dose. The receptors were gathered from an adult who received the AZD1222 COVID-19 vaccine.

This clone has only one observation. The genes are TRBV11-3 and TRBJ2-2; D uncertain. This CDR3 has 12 amino acids. Germline lookup yields CDR1 SGHNT and CDR2 YENEEA. V was pared by 2 bases and J by 7 bases, with 5 bases between. In nucleotides, the CDR3 is TGTGCCAGCAGCTTATATGGCGGGGAGCTGTTTTTT. Translating it yields CASSLYGGELFF.

The V call is TRBV6-4, the J call TRBJ1-2, with 7 bases that match TRBD1. Germline CDR1 reads MRHNA; CDR2 reads SNTAGT. J was trimmed by 4 bases and V by 3 bases; bases with no gene match: 8. The CDR3 is 15 amino acids. The CDR3 sequence: CASSEVEGATYGYTF. The DNA of the CDR3 is TGTGCCAGCAGTGAGGTGGAGGGGGCGACCTATGGCTACACCTTC.

This sequence joins TRBV19 and TRBJ2-7; TRBD2 matches at 10 bases. The CDR3 is 16 residues long. V shed 1 base, J shed 6 bases, and the junction held 9 bases outside the gene matches. The germline CDR1 and CDR2 sequences are LNHDA and SQIVND (reference sequence). The chain's CDR3 is CASSIGPSGSVGEQYF. The DNA of the CDR3 is TGTGCCAGTAGTATAGGTCCTAGCGGGAGCGTCGGCGAGCAGTACTTC.

The V and J genes are TRBV5-4 and TRBJ2-3; D possibly corresponds to TRBD1 (5 bases). CDR1 and CDR2 (germline): SGHNT, YYREEE (reference sequence). Trimming left V 5 bases short and J 6 bases short, with 13 bases between. The CDR3 sequence is 13 residues long. The CDR3 spells CASSPTGADTQYF. CDR3 in DNA: TGTGCCAGCAGTCCTACAGGCGCCGATACGCAGTATTTT. The variable domain in full, completed from reference TRBV5-4 and TRBJ2-3, reads ETGVTQSPTHLIKTRGQQVTLRCSSQSGHNTVSWYQQALGQGPQFIFQYYREEENGRGNFPPRFSGLQFPNYSSELNVNALELDDSALYLCASSPTGADTQYFGPGTRLTVL.

The rearrangement links TRBV12-3 or TRBV12-4 to TRBJ1-3, with D uncertain. This CDR3 region has 13 residues. The V and J ends lost 6 bases and 4 bases respectively, with 10 bases between them. This chain's CDR3 is CASSPIGGNTIYF. The CDR3 DNA reads TGTGCCAGCAGCCCTATAGGGGGAAACACCATATATTTT.

The chain joins TRBV9 to TRBJ2-2, with TRBD1 matching 7 bases. Germline CDR1 is SGDLS and CDR2 is YYNGEE. This CDR3 contains 15 residues. The ends lost 4 bases at V and 4 bases at J; junction bases unmatched: 7. The CDR3 DNA is TGTGCCAGCAGCCCACAGGGGAAAGGCACCGGGGAGCTGTTTTTT. Translating it yields CASSPQGKGTGELFF.

The chain combines TRBV3-1 (or the pseudogene TRBV3-2) with TRBJ1-1; D gene uncertain. Trimming left V 2 bases short and J 0 bases short, with 7 bases between. The CDR3 extends over 14 amino acids. Germline V CDR1 and CDR2: LGHDT, YNNKEL (reference sequence). The CDR3 nucleotides are TGTGCCAGCAGCCAATTTGGGATGAACACTGAAGCTTTCTTT. This encodes CASSQFGMNTEAFF.

The chain links TRBV3-1 (or the pseudogene TRBV3-2) to TRBJ1-1, with D maybe TRBD1 (6 bases). Trimming stripped 3 bases from V and 5 bases from J, with 13 bases between. Germline V gene sequence: CDR1 LGHDT, CDR2 YNNKEL (reference sequence). The CDR3 totals 14 residues. In DNA, the CDR3 is TGTGCCAGCAGCCACAGGGGAAGGGGGACTGAAGCTTTCTTT. Translating gives CASSHRGRGTEAFF.

This chain links TRBV5-1 with TRBJ1-5; D call uncertain. Trimming took off 0 bases at V and 2 bases at J, with 6 bases between the two ends. This CDR3 is 14 amino acids long. Germline V gives CDR1 SGHRS, CDR2 YFSETQ. The CDR3 DNA reads as TGCGCCAGCAGCTTGGAGGGTCGCAATCAGCCCCAGCATTTT. This sequence encodes CASSLEGRNQPQHF. The variable domain in full, completed from reference TRBV5-1 and TRBJ1-5, reads KAGVTQTPRYLIKTRGQQVTLSCSPISGHRSVSWYQQTPGQGLQFLFEYFSETQRNKGNFPGRFSGRQFSNSRSEMNVSTLELGDSALYLCASSLEGRNQPQHFGDGTRLSIL.

The rearrangement links TRBV19 to TRBJ2-3; the D gene is possibly TRBD2 (6 bases). Trimming stripped 5 bases from V and 4 bases from J, with 16 bases between. The CDR3 contains 15 residues. Looked up from germline, CDR1 is LNHDA and CDR2 is SQIVND (reference sequence). The CDR3 reads CASSPAGPRADTQYF. Written as DNA, the CDR3 is TGTGCCAGTAGTCCCGCGGGACCCCGGGCAGATACGCAGTATTTT.

The count of this clone is one. The chain links TRBV6-2 or TRBV6-3 to TRBJ1-5; D is perhaps TRBD1 (6 bases). Trimming removed 0 bases at V and 0 bases at J, with 12 bases between. From germline, CDR1 is MNHEY and CDR2 SVGEGT. The CDR3 loop spans 17 amino acids. This CDR3 is CASSYSRGGPSNQPQHF. The DNA of the CDR3 is TGTGCCAGCAGTTACTCGAGGGGGGGCCCTAGCAATCAGCCCCAGCATTTT.

By sample fraction, this clone is medium-sized. The chain employs TRBV30 and TRBJ2-7; 7 bases map to TRBD2. CDR3 length: 13 amino acids. The V segment lost 0 bases and the J segment 1 base; nucleotides outside the gene matches: 0. The germline V gene encodes CDR1 GTSNPN and CDR2 SVGIG (reference sequence). Here the CDR3 DNA reads TGTGCCTGGAGTGTAGCGGGATCCTACGAGCAGTACTTC. The encoded protein is CAWSVAGSYEQYF. The full variable domain, in which reference TRBV30 and TRBJ2-7 provide the parts outside the CDR3, is SQTIHQWPATLVQPVGSPLSLECTVEGTSNPNLYWYRQAAGRGLQLLFYSVGIGQISSEVPQNLSASRPQDRQFILSSKKLLLSDSGFYLCAWSVAGSYEQYFGPGTRLTVT.

The V and J genes are TRBV30 and TRBJ1-5; unclear D gene. V shed 0 bases and J shed 11 bases, with 14 bases lying between them. This CDR3 region has 13 residues. CDR1 GTSNPN and CDR2 SVGIG come from the germline V gene (reference sequence). The DNA of the CDR3 is TGTGCCTGGAGTGTAGGGAGGCAAATGGCCCAGCATTTT. It codes for CAWSVGRQMAQHF.

This chain links TRBV10-1 with TRBJ2-2; D is uncertain. The V gene lost 4 bases and the J gene lost 6 bases, with 12 bases spanning the gap. Germline assignment: CDR1 WNHNN and CDR2 SYGVQD (reference sequence). This CDR3 has 14 amino acids. CDR3 residues: CASSGGSRAGELFF. CDR3 coding DNA: TGCGCCAGCAGTGGGGGTAGCCGTGCCGGGGAGCTGTTTTTT.